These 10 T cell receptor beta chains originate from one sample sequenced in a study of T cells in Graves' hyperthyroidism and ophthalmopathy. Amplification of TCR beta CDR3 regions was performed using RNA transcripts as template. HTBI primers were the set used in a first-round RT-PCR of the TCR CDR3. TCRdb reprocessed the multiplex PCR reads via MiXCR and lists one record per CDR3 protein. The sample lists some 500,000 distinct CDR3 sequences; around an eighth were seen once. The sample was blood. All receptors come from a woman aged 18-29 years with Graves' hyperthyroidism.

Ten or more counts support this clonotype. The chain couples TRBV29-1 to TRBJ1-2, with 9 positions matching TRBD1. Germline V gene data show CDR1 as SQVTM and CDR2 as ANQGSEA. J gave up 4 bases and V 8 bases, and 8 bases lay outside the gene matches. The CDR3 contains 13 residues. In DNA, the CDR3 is TGCAGCATGCGACAGGGGGAAGGCTATGGCTACACCTTC. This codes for CSMRQGEGYGYTF.

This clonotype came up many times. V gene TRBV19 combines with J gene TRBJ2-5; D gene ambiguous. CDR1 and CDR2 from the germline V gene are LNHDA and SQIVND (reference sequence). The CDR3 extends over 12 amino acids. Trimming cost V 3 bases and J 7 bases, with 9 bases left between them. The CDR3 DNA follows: TGTGCCAGTAGTATGGGTGTTGGGACCCAGTACTTC. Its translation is CASSMGVGTQYF.

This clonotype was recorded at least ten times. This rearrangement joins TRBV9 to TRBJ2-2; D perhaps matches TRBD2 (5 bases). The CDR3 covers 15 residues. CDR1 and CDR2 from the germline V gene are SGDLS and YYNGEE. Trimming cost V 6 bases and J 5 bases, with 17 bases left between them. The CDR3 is CASTLSDVWTGELFF. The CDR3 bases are TGTGCCAGCACCCTTAGCGATGTCTGGACCGGGGAGCTGTTTTTT.

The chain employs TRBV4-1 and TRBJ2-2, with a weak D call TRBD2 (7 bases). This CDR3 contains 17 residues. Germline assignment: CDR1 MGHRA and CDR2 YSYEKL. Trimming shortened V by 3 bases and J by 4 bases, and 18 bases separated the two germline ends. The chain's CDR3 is CASSQARGLTLTGELFF. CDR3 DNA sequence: TGCGCCAGCAGCCAGGCCAGGGGACTAACCCTCACCGGGGAGCTGTTTTTT.

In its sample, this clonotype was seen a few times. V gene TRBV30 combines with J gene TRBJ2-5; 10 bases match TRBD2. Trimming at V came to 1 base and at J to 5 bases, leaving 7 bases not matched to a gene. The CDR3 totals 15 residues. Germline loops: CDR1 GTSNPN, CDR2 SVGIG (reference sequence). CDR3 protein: CAWSGTSGDGETQYF. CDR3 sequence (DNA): TGTGCCTGGAGTGGGACTAGCGGAGACGGGGAGACCCAGTACTTC.

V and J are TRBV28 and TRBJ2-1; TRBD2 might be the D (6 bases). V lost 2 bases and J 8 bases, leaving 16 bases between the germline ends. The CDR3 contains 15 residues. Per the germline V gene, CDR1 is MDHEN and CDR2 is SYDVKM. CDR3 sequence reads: CASSLGGLVEDEQFF. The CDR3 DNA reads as TGTGCCAGCAGTTTAGGAGGGCTAGTAGAGGATGAGCAGTTCTTC.

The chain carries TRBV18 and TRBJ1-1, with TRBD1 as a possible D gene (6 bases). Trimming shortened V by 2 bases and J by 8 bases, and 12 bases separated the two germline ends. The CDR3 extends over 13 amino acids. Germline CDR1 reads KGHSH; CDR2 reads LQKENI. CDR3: CASSPAGQLEAFF. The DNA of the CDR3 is TGTGCCAGCTCACCAGCTGGACAGCTAGAAGCTTTCTTT.

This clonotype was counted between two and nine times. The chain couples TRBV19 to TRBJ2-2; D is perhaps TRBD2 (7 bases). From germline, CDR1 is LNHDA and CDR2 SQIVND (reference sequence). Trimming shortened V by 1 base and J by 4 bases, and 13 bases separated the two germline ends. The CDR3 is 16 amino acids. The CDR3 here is CASSIVGGRSTGELFF. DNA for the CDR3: TGTGCCAGTAGTATAGTCGGGGGGCGCAGCACCGGGGAGCTGTTTTTT. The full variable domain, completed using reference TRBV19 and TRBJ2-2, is DGGITQSPKYLFRKEGQNVTLSCEQNLNHDAMYWYRQDPGQGLRLIYYSQIVNDFQKGDIAEGYSVSREKKESFPLTVTSAQKNPTAFYLCASSIVGGRSTGELFFGEGSRLTVL.

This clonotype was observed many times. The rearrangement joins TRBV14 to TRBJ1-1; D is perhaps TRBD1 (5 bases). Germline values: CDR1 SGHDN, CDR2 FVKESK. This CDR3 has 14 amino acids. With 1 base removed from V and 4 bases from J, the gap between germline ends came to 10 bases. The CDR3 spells CASSQVGRVTEAFF. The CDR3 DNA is TGTGCCAGCAGCCAAGTGGGGCGGGTCACTGAAGCTTTCTTT.

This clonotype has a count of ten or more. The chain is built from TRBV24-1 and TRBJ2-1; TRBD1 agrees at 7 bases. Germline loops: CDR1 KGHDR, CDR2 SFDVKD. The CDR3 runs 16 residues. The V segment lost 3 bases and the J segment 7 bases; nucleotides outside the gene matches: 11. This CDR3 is CATSDENRGARNEQFF. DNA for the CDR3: TGTGCCACCAGTGATGAAAACAGGGGCGCGAGGAATGAGCAGTTCTTC.